This T cell receptor beta chain comes out of a study of cytomegalovirus exposure and HLA in healthy donors. 60 Vbeta and 13 Jbeta primers were used in PCR. The protocol was immunoSEQ multiplex PCR, while the TCRdb copy is restricted to in-frame clones and leaves out a portion. The sample holds 200,000 to 250,000 clones, approximately 82% seen once. The clonotype was recovered from a woman in her thirties or forties in good health and CMV-seronegative. The sequenced sample consisted of PBMCs.

The CDR3 here is CASAWGGSTDTQYF. In DNA form, the CDR3 reads TGTGCCAGCGCATGGGGGGGGAGCACAGATACGCAGTATTTT. The chain combines TRBV27 with TRBJ2-3; 7 bases fit TRBD2. CDR1 and CDR2 (germline): MNHEY, SMNVEV (reference sequence). V lost 8 bases, J lost 0 bases, and 5 bases stayed unmatched. This CDR3 has 14 amino acids.